This is a list of T cell receptor beta chains from one sample in a study of control samples from healthy donors and cancer patients. Generated by immunoSEQ multiplex PCR, the TCRdb table keeps only in-frame clones and is missing some. The sample holds more than 140,000 clones, 94% seen once. Sequenced: blood. The receptors shown here come from a man aged 35-49 years in good health. Each CDR3 is given with its conserved first and last residue. The D gene is left open where the match is weak. Rows give clone size only sometimes, using once, few, many, or a class for an expanded clone.

v_call	clone_size	d_call	j_call	cdr3_aa	cdr3_nt
TRBV7-7	once	TRBD2	TRBJ2-1	CASSFWLAGGSRNEQFF	TGTGCTAGCAGCTTTTGGCTAGCGGGGGGGAGTAGGAATGAGCAGTTCTTC
TRBV9	-	-	TRBJ1-2	CASSPSGGGGYTF	TGTGCCAGCAGCCCTAGTGGGGGTGGCGGCTACACCTTC
TRBV19	-	-	TRBJ2-1	CASSMGGTYNEQFF	TGTGCCAGTAGTATGGGCGGGACATACAATGAGCAGTTCTTC
TRBV28	-	-	TRBJ2-7	CASSQPADTYEQYF	TGTGCCAGCAGTCAGCCGGCCGATACCTACGAGCAGTACTTC
TRBV5-5	-	-	TRBJ2-7	CASSVRDALGQYF	TGTGCCAGCAGCGTCCGGGACGCACTAGGGCAGTACTTC
TRBV7-3	-	-	TRBJ2-3	CASSLSQGDTQYF	TGTGCCAGCAGCTTGTCCCAGGGAGATACGCAGTATTTT
TRBV27	-	-	TRBJ1-4	CASSAGTANEKLFF	TGTGCCAGCAGTGCCGGGACGGCAAATGAAAAACTGTTTTTT
TRBV20-1	-	-	TRBJ1-1	CSAKSITEAFF	TGCAGTGCTAAGTCGATCACTGAAGCTTTCTTT
TRBV4-3	once	TRBD1	TRBJ2-5	CASSQDLGGLETQYF	TGCGCCAGCAGCCAAGATTTAGGGGGCCTTGAGACCCAGTACTTC
TRBV28	-	TRBD1	TRBJ2-2	CASGTGGEFTGELFF	TGTGCCAGCGGAACAGGGGGCGAGTTTACCGGGGAGCTGTTTTTT
TRBV21-1	-	-	TRBJ1-4	CASSIRGFNEKLFF	TGTGCCAGCAGCATCCGGGGCTTTAATGAAAAACTGTTTTTT
TRBV18	-	-	TRBJ1-2	CASSPKGGYGYTF	TGTGCCAGCTCACCAAAAGGGGGCTATGGCTACACCTTC
TRBV29-1	-	-	TRBJ1-1	CSPSPDTEAFF	TGCAGCCCTTCCCCCGACACTGAAGCTTTCTTT
TRBV5-8	-	-	TRBJ1-3	CASSLEALNGRARDGNTIYF	TGTGCCAGCAGCTTGGAGGCGTTAAACGGGAGGGCCAGGGACGGAAACACCATATATTTT
TRBV18	-	-	TRBJ2-7	CASSPKGENLYEQYF	TGTGCCAGCTCACCTAAGGGAGAGAACCTCTACGAGCAGTACTTC
TRBV24-1	-	TRBD1	TRBJ2-2	CATSDPMTGWNTGELFF	TGTGCCACCAGTGACCCAATGACAGGGTGGAACACCGGGGAGCTGTTTTTT
TRBV27	-	-	TRBJ1-1	CASTGSTEAFF	TGTGCCAGCACTGGCAGCACTGAAGCTTTCTTT
TRBV15	-	TRBD1	TRBJ2-1	CATSSSQGVRNEQFF	TGTGCCACCAGCAGCTCACAGGGGGTAAGGAATGAGCAGTTCTTC
TRBV5-8	-	TRBD1	TRBJ1-5	CASSQGQGFPQPQHF	TGTGCCAGCAGCCAGGGACAGGGGTTTCCTCAGCCCCAGCATTTT
TRBV18	-	-	TRBJ2-2	CASSPPGNTGELFF	TGTGCCAGCTCACCACCGGGGAACACCGGGGAGCTGTTTTTT
TRBV3-1/TRBV3-2	-	-	TRBJ1-3	CASSQGGNTIYF	TGTGCCAGCAGCCAGGGAGGAAACACCATATATTTT
TRBV7-9	-	-	TRBJ2-5	CASSLETGGRETQYF	TGTGCCAGCAGCTTAGAGACAGGAGGTAGAGAGACCCAGTACTTC
TRBV5-1	-	-	TRBJ2-7	CASSLVGGYEQYF	TGCGCCAGCAGCTTGGTGGGCGGCTACGAGCAGTACTTC
TRBV4-2	-	-	TRBJ1-5	CASSQDLGGGQPQHF	TGTGCCAGCAGCCAAGATTTAGGGGGAGGTCAGCCCCAGCATTTT
TRBV6-5	-	-	TRBJ1-1	CASSYGEVAEAFF	TGTGCCAGCAGTTACGGGGAGGTGGCTGAAGCTTTCTTT
TRBV10-1	-	TRBD2	TRBJ2-1	CASSDLAGLDEQFF	TGCGCCAGCAGTGATCTAGCGGGGTTGGATGAGCAGTTCTTC
TRBV6-5	-	-	TRBJ2-7	CASSYSGTSYEQYF	TGTGCCAGCAGTTACTCAGGCACCTCCTACGAGCAGTACTTC
TRBV4-1	-	-	TRBJ2-1	CASSHSLDEQFF	TGCGCCAGCAGCCATTCCCTAGATGAGCAGTTCTTC